Presented here are 17 T cell receptor beta chains from one specimen sequenced in a study of blood T cells in healthy people across ages. With a J-beta primer mix and a sample-barcoded 5' primer, a second PCR ran 7 to 11 cycles. TCRdb re-called the 5' RACE reads with MiXCR, one entry per CDR3 protein. The sample yields approximately 730,000 distinct CDR3 sequences, about 48% seen once. Material for sequencing was blood. The source of these receptors is a man older than 75 in good health.

This clonotype was counted only a few times. This chain uses TRBV20-1 with TRBJ2-7; 11 bases align to TRBD2. The J call could be wrong; TRBJ2-4 is a better fit for the DNA end. Germline CDR1 DFQATT, CDR2 SNEGSKA (reference sequence). This CDR3 is 15 amino acids long. The CDR3 nucleotides read TGCAGTTCAATCCCCTTTCTAGCGGGAGGTGACATTCAGTACTTC. This sequence encodes CSSIPFLAGGDIQYF.

The chain is built from TRBV5-1 and TRBJ1-5, with D maybe TRBD1 (6 bases). The CDR3 spans 16 residues. Trimming took off 0 bases at V and 8 bases at J, with 18 bases between the two ends. Germline V lookup: CDR1 SGHRS, CDR2 YFSETQ. In nucleotides, the CDR3 is TGCGCCAGCAGCTTGGGCGGGCATGACAGGTGGGAGCCCCAGCATTTT. Translation: CASSLGGHDRWEPQHF.

The V call is TRBV20-1, the J call TRBJ2-7; no reliable D call. The CDR3 contains 14 residues. V dropped 3 bases and J dropped 3 bases, with 15 bases sitting between them. Germline CDR1 and CDR2: DFQATT and SNEGSKA (reference sequence). CDR3 in amino acids: CSARGLGGGYEQYF. Here the CDR3 DNA reads TGCAGTGCTAGGGGGTTAGGCGGCGGCTACGAGCAGTACTTC.

This clonotype was observed a few times. V and J are TRBV25-1 and TRBJ2-7; D call uncertain. With 3 bases removed from V and 4 bases from J, the gap between germline ends came to 10 bases. Germline V lookup: CDR1 MGHDK, CDR2 SYGVNS. The CDR3 is 13 residues long. Here the CDR3 DNA reads TGTGCCAGCAGTGAGTTTAAGTCTTACGAGCAGTACTTC. This encodes CASSEFKSYEQYF.

This chain uses TRBV6-2 or TRBV6-3 with TRBJ2-1; D not certain. Germline loops: CDR1 MNHEY, CDR2 SVGEGT. Trimming cost V 5 bases and J 3 bases, with 11 bases left between them. This CDR3 has 14 residues. CDR3 residues: CASSVPTGYNEQFF. The CDR3 DNA reads TGTGCCAGCAGTGTCCCTACCGGCTACAATGAGCAGTTCTTC.

J is TRBJ1-2 and V is TRBV13; weak D call: TRBD1 (5 bases). With 5 bases removed from V and 5 bases from J, the gap between germline ends came to 21 bases. This CDR3 spans 16 amino acids. The germline CDR1 and CDR2 sequences are PRHDT and FYEKMQ (reference sequence). The CDR3 DNA reads as TGTGCCAGCAGCCCCTACGACCCGACAGCCAGGTATGGCTACACCTTC. Translation gives CASSPYDPTARYGYTF.

This clonotype was found a few times. The chain links TRBV14 to TRBJ2-1; D could derive from TRBD1 or TRBD2 (5 bases each). The tail of the sequence fits TRBJ2-7 better, so the J call may be wrong. This CDR3 region has 17 residues. Germline CDR1 SGHDN, CDR2 FVKESK. CDR3 nucleotides: TGTGCCAGCAGCCAAGTGGAGAGAGGGGCTCTTTCCTACGAGCAGTACTTC. Protein: CASSQVERGALSYEQYF.

The CDR3, as DNA: TGTGCCAGCAGCTTAAGAGCAGGGCACCACGAGCAGTACTTC. This translates into CASSLRAGHHEQYF. V is TRBV7-2 and J is TRBJ2-7, with D maybe TRBD1 (5 bases). The CDR3 totals 14 residues. Trimming removed 2 bases from V and 5 bases from J, with 13 bases in between. CDR1 is SGHTA and CDR2 is FQGNSA in the germline V gene.

A few counts support this clonotype. The J gene is TRBJ2-1, the V gene TRBV10-3, with 11 bases matching TRBD1. CDR1 is ENHRY, CDR2 SYGVKD, per germline. CDR3 size: 12 residues. J gave up 6 bases and V 10 bases, and 2 bases lay outside the gene matches. The chain's CDR3 is CATGTGGNEQFF. The DNA of the CDR3 is TGTGCCACCGGGACAGGGGGCAATGAGCAGTTCTTC.

V usage is TRBV6-6 and J usage is TRBJ2-4; weak D call: TRBD1 (6 bases). V lost 6 bases, J lost 3 bases, and 18 bases lay in between. The CDR3 has 16 amino acids. Germline lookup yields CDR1 MNHNY and CDR2 SVGAGI (reference sequence). Here the CDR3 reads CASREPTGLGKNIQYF. CDR3 coding DNA: TGTGCCAGCAGAGAACCTACAGGGCTCGGCAAAAACATTCAGTACTTC.

The chain links TRBV7-2 to TRBJ2-4; the D is unclear. The J call may be wrong; the DNA end is better matched by TRBJ2-7. The CDR3 consists of 16 residues. Germline V gives CDR1 SGHTA, CDR2 FQGNSA. As DNA, the CDR3 is TGTGCCAGCAGCTTAGGGGGTGGCGGAAAAATGTTCGAGCAGTACTTC. Its translation is CASSLGGGGKMFEQYF.

This chain links TRBV25-1 with TRBJ2-4; TRBD1 or TRBD2 may be the D gene (5 bases each). The tail of the sequence fits TRBJ2-7 better, so the J call may be wrong. The V gene's germline CDR1 is MGHDK and CDR2 SYGVNS. CDR3 size: 13 residues. The CDR3 spells CASSEFGGYEQYF. The CDR3 coding sequence is TGTGCCAGCAGTGAATTTGGGGGATACGAGCAGTACTTC.

This clonotype was counted only a few times. This chain joins TRBV13 and TRBJ2-5; 10 positions match TRBD1. The end of the DNA aligns better with TRBJ2-7, so the J call may be wrong. Germline V gene lookup returns CDR1 PRHDT and CDR2 FYEKMQ (reference sequence). This CDR3 comprises 15 residues. For the CDR3, the DNA is TGTGCCAGCAGCAGTACCGGGACAGGGGCCCACGAGCAGTACTTC. Amino acids: CASSSTGTGAHEQYF.

The rearrangement joins TRBV5-1 to TRBJ1-1, with D tentatively TRBD1 (5 bases). The CDR3 spans 15 residues. The germline CDR1 and CDR2 sequences are SGHRS and YFSETQ. The V end was cut by 4 bases, the J end by 1 base, with 14 bases between. The CDR3 loop reads CASSPQAGRNTEAFF. The CDR3 DNA sequence: TGCGCCAGCAGCCCGCAAGCAGGGAGGAACACTGAAGCTTTCTTT.

This clonotype appeared a few times. V usage is TRBV25-1 and J usage is TRBJ2-4, with 8 bases fitting TRBD2. Judging by the DNA end, TRBJ2-7 fits better; the J call may be wrong. The CDR3 extends over 14 amino acids. Germline V gene sequence: CDR1 MGHDK, CDR2 SYGVNS. As DNA, the CDR3 is TGTGCCAGCTCCCCGGGCGGGAGGCCAGACGAGCAGTACTTC. Its protein is CASSPGGRPDEQYF.

A few counts support this clonotype. The chain couples TRBV29-1 to TRBJ2-7, with 12 nucleotides matching TRBD2. Trimming removed 7 bases from V and 5 bases from J; junction bases left unmatched: 6. The CDR3 extends over 13 amino acids. The germline V gene has CDR1 SQVTM and CDR2 ANQGSEA. CDR3 in DNA: TGCAGCGCCGGACTAGCGGGAATCAACGAGCAGTACTTC. It specifies CSAGLAGINEQYF.

This clonotype was found a few times. The rearrangement uses TRBV6-6 and TRBJ2-2; 8 nucleotides match TRBD1. Germline V CDR1 and CDR2: MNHNY, SVGAGI (reference sequence). The length of the CDR3 is 13 residues. The J segment lost 4 bases and the V segment lost 6 bases, leaving 1 base of the junction unmatched. In nucleotides, the CDR3 is TGTGCCAGCAGGGGACAGGTCACCGGGGAGCTGTTTTTT. Translation: CASRGQVTGELFF.